This TCR beta chain was documented in a study of shared clonotypes between healthy human individuals. Each subset's genomic DNA was split evenly across several immunoSEQ plates. Replicate PCRs run on unsorted PBMC used about 0.3 ug DNA, which was approximately 30,000 T cell genomes. How the authors handled the data: Quality scores were absent from the junction-only immunoSEQ sequences, so filtering differed. Sequencing used immunoSEQ multiplex PCR; TCRdb keeps in-frame clones, though not all of them. V, J and clone size derive from that table, while D and trimming were established from the DNA sequence. The sample has 450,000 to 500,000 clones; around three quarters are singletons. Comment on this clone: No antigen is known for it.

Overall study results and limits: Among donors, clonotype sharing was expected to be affected by sequencing depth.

The CDR3 sequence is 17 residues long. The sequence was collected from a woman aged 40 to 50 in good health. Some clones in this sample may be carry-over from other donors' samples. This chain joins TRBV21-1 and TRBJ2-5. TRBV21-1 is reported as a pseudogene. The sample consisted of PBMCs. The CDR3 region is CASTQRCGQAASGTQYF. CDR3 sequence (DNA): TGTGCCAGCACCCAAAGATGCGGACAGGCCGCTAGCGGGACCCAGTACTTC.